This TCR beta chain was documented in a study of blood T cell repertoires in COVID-19. Study background: Italy, Spain and the United States were the sources of the convalescent and acute COVID-19 samples.

This clone was detected once. From germline, CDR1 is LNHDA and CDR2 SQIVND (reference sequence). The CDR3 is 12 residues long. V dropped 8 bases and J dropped 5; count of bases not matched to a gene: 0. Enrollees, roughly 18 to 89 years old, lived in approximately 25 US areas. Clinical history as reported by participants underpinned cohort assignment. Authors' analysis steps: Reference gene primer amplification gave estimated nucleated cell counts. Sequenced by immunoSEQ multiplex PCR; TCRdb stores in-frame clones only, minus some. V and J calls and clone size are as listed in that table; D and trimming were resolved from the DNA. The top ten clones hold 18% of a sample with 350,000 or so clones, more than 85% of them seen once.

This receptor was taken from a woman aged 30 to 39 who had recovered from COVID-19. The rearrangement joins TRBV19 to TRBJ2-5, with TRBD2 matching 12 bases. The sample was PBMCs or T cells enriched from blood (not recorded which). CDR3: CASGTSGETQYF. CDR3 nucleotide sequence: TGTGCCAGTGGGACTAGCGGGGAGACCCAGTACTTC. Full variable domain (remainder filled in from reference TRBV19 and TRBJ2-5): DGGITQSPKYLFRKEGQNVTLSCEQNLNHDAMYWYRQDPGQGLRLIYYSQIVNDFQKGDIAEGYSVSREKKESFPLTVTSAQKNPTAFYLCASGTSGETQYFGPGTRLLVL.